Listed below are T cell receptor beta chains from one sample, sequenced in a study of T cell repertoires in cytomegalovirus infection. Which antigens these TCRs recognize remains unknown. TCRdb ran MiXCR on the reads and lists one entry per CDR3 protein. The data hold hundreds of thousands of distinct CDR3 sequences, with 40% to 50% observed a single time. Sequenced material: cultured PBMCs, taken from culture after CMV antigen stimulation. The receptors stem from a human donor in good health (CMV status not recorded). Some clones in this sample may be carry-over from other donors' samples. Both conserved end residues are part of each CDR3. The D gene is left open where the match is weak. Only part of the rows carry a size: once, few, many, or a class if the clone is expanded.

size,D,V,J,DNA,CDR3
.,.,TRBV5-6,TRBJ2-5,TGTGCCAGCAGCCCCAGGGGCACCGAAGAGACCCAGTACTTC,CASSPRGTEETQYF
.,TRBD2,TRBV5-4,TRBJ2-7,TGTGCCAGCAGCCCGCCGGGACTAGCGGGAGAGGGCGAGCAGTACTTC,CASSPPGLAGEGEQYF
.,.,TRBV10-3,TRBJ1-2,TGTGCCATCAATTCAGGGGCGACCGACTATGGCTACACCTTC,CAINSGATDYGYTF
few,.,TRBV20-1,TRBJ2-1,TGCAGTGCTAGAGATGAAAGGGCCTCCTACAATGAGCAGTTCTTC,CSARDERASYNEQFF
few,.,TRBV5-6,TRBJ1-1,TGTGCCAGCAGCTTGGTGACAGGTTTCACCTCTGAAGCTTTCTTT,CASSLVTGFTSEAFF
.,TRBD2,TRBV6-5,TRBJ2-2,TGTGCCAGCAGTCGTACCTCGGGGGGGCCGGGCGGGGAGCTGTTTTTT,CASSRTSGGPGGELFF
few,TRBD2,TRBV19,TRBJ2-2,TGTGCCAGTAGTATTTCTGGGACTAGCGGGGAGCTGTTTTTT,CASSISGTSGELFF
few,.,TRBV6-2/TRBV6-3,TRBJ2-1,TGTGCCAGCAGGGGGGAGGGGGCTGGAGCCTACAATGAGCAGTTCTTC,CASRGEGAGAYNEQFF
.,.,TRBV7-8,TRBJ2-7,TGTGCCAGCAGCTCCCAACAGGGTACGCAGTACTTC,CASSSQQGTQYF
.,.,TRBV20-1,TRBJ1-4,TGCAGTGCTAAATTACAGTACATTGTCCGGGGCAATGAAAAACTGTTTTTT,CSAKLQYIVRGNEKLFF
once,.,TRBV29-1,TRBJ2-1,TGCAGCGTTGATGGGTACAATGAGCAGTTCTTC,CSVDGYNEQFF
.,.,TRBV7-2,TRBJ1-1,TGTGCCAGCAGCTTAAGTCGACAAGCATCTTTCTTT,CASSLSRQASFF
.,.,TRBV12-3/TRBV12-4,TRBJ1-1,TGTGCCAGCAGTTTCATGGACACCGGTACGACTTTCTTT,CASSFMDTGTTFF
few,.,TRBV7-2,TRBJ2-2,TGTGCCAGCAGCTTAAGGCCGATAGCATACACCGGGGAGCTGTTTTTT,CASSLRPIAYTGELFF
.,.,TRBV7-9,TRBJ2-6,TGTGCCAGCAGCCCCCAGGGTCCGGCCGGGGCCAACGTCCTGACTTTC,CASSPQGPAGANVLTF
medium-sized,TRBD1,TRBV7-2,TRBJ2-2,TGTGCCAGCAGCTGGACAGGGGGTTCGAACACCGGGGAGCTGTTTTTT,CASSWTGGSNTGELFF
.,.,TRBV11-2,TRBJ1-5,TGTGCCAGCAGCTCCTCGGACGGAAAATATAGCAATCAGCCCCAGCATTTT,CASSSSDGKYSNQPQHF
few,TRBD1,TRBV4-1,TRBJ2-6,TGCGCCAGCAGTCCAATACGGACAGGGGGCTCTGGGGCCAACGTCCTGACTTTC,CASSPIRTGGSGANVLTF
.,TRBD2,TRBV7-9,TRBJ2-1,TGTGCCAGCAGGCCCTGGCTAGCGGGATACAATGAGCAGTTCTTC,CASRPWLAGYNEQFF
many,.,TRBV7-2,TRBJ2-7,TGTGCCAGCAGCCCCCGTGGAGGGAGCAACGAGCAGTACTTC,CASSPRGGSNEQYF
.,.,TRBV29-1,TRBJ2-1,TGCAGCGTTGGGGTGGACAGCTACAATGAGCAGTTCTTC,CSVGVDSYNEQFF
once,.,TRBV19,TRBJ1-2,TGTGCCAGTAGTACTCCACCTAAGTCTACACGGCGACAGAGAAGCTATGGCTACACCTTC,CASSTPPKSTRRQRSYGYTF
.,.,TRBV6-8,TRBJ1-1,TGTGCCAGCAGTTACTCGATGAGGATGGGCACTGAAGCTTTCTTT,CASSYSMRMGTEAFF
once,TRBD2,TRBV5-1,TRBJ2-3,TGCGCCAGCAGCCTCCCCGGCCCAGCTAGCGGGGAGAGCACAGATACGCAGTATTTT,CASSLPGPASGESTDTQYF
few,.,TRBV7-2,TRBJ2-2,TGTGCCAGCAGCTTACAACAGTCCCACACCGGGGAGCTGTTTTTT,CASSLQQSHTGELFF